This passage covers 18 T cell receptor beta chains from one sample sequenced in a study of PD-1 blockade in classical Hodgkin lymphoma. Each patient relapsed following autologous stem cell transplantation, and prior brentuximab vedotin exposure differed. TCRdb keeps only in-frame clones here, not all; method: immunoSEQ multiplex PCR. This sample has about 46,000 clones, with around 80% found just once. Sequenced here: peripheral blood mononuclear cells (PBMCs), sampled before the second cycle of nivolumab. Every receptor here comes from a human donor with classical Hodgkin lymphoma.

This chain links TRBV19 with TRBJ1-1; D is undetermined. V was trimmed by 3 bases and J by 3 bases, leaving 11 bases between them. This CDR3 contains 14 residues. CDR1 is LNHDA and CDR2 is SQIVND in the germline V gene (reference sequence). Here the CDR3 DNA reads TGTGCCAGTAGTATTGAGGGTATGGACACTGAAGCTTTCTTT. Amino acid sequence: CASSIEGMDTEAFF.

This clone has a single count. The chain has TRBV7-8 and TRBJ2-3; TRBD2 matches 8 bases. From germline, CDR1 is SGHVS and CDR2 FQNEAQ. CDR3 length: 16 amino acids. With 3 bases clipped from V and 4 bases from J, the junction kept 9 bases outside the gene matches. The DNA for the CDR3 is TGTGCCAGCAGCTTGTCGGGAGGGAGATTAGCAGATACGCAGTATTTT. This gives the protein CASSLSGGRLADTQYF. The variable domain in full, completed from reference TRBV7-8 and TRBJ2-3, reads GAGVSQSPRYKVAKRGQDVALRCDPISGHVSLFWYQQALGQGPEFLTYFQNEAQLDKSGLPSDRFFAERPEGSVSTLKIQRTQQEDSAVYLCASSLSGGRLADTQYFGPGTRLTVL.

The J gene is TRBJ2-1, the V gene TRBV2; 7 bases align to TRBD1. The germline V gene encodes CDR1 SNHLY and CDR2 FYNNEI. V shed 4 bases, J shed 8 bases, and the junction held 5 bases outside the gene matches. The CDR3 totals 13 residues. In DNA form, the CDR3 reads TGTGCCAGCAGTGGACAGGGTGTTGATGAGCAGTTCTTC. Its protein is CASSGQGVDEQFF.

The CDR3 nucleotides read TGTGCCAGCAGCTTAGACGGCGCAGGGGTGGAAGAAAAACTGTTTTTT. Translation: CASSLDGAGVEEKLFF. J is TRBJ1-4 and V is TRBV7-2, with D perhaps TRBD1 (6 bases). V lost 1 base and J lost 8, with 17 bases in between. Germline V gene sequence: CDR1 SGHTA, CDR2 FQGNSA. The CDR3 length is 16 residues.

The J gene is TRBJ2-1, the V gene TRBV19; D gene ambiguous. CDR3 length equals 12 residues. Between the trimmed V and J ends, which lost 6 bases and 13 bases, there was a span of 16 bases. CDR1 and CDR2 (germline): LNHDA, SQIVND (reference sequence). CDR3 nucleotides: TGTGCCAGTAGCTCTGCGACGTTGAGACAGTTCTTC. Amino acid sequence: CASSSATLRQFF.

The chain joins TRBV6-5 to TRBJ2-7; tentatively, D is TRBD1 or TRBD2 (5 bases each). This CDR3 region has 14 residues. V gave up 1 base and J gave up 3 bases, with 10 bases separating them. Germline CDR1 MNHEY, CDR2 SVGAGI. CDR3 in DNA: TGTGCCAGCAGTTACTTTCCAGGGAGCTACGAGCAGTACTTC. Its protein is CASSYFPGSYEQYF.

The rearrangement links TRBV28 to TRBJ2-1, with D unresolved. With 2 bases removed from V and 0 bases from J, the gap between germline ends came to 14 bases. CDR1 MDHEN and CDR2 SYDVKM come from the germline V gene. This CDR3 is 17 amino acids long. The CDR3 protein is CASSLMGGNPSYNEQFF. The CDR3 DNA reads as TGTGCCAGCAGTTTAATGGGCGGCAATCCCTCCTACAATGAGCAGTTCTTC.

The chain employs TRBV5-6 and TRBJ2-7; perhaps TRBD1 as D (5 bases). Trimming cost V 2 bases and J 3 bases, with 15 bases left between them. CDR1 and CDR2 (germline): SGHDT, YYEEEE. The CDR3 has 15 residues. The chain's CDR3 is CASSFQGYQFYEQYF. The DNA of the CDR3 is TGTGCCAGCAGCTTCCAGGGCTACCAATTCTACGAGCAGTACTTC.

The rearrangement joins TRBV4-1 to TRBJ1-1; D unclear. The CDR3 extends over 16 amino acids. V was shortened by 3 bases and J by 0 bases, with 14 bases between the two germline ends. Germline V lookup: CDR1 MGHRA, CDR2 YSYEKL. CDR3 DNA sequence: TGCGCCAGCAGCCACGGTGGGAGCAGCGTGAACACTGAAGCTTTCTTT. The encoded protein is CASSHGGSSVNTEAFF.

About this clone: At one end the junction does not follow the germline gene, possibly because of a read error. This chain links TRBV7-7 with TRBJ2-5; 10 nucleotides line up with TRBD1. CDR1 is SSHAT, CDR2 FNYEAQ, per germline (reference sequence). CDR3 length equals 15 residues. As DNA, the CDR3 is TGTGCTAGCAGCCGAGGGACAGGGGATAAAGAGACCCAGTACTTC. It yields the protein CASSRGTGDKETQYF.

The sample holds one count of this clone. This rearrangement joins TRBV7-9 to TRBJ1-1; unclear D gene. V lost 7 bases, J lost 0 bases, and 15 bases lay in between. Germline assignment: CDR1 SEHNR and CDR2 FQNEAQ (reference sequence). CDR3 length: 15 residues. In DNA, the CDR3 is TGTGCCAGCACCCCATGGGGTAACCTGAACACTGAAGCTTTCTTT. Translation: CASTPWGNLNTEAFF.

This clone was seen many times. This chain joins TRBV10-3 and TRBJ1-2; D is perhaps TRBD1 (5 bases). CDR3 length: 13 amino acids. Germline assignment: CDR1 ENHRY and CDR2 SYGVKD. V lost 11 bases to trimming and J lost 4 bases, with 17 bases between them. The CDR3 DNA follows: TGTGCCGTACAGGTGAGGGACGGCTATGGCTACACCTTC. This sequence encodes CAVQVRDGYGYTF.

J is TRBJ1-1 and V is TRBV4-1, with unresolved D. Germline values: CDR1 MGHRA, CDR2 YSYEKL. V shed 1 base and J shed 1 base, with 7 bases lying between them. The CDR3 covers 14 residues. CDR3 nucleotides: TGCGCCAGCAGCCAAGGGGAGTGGAACACTGAAGCTTTCTTT. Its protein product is CASSQGEWNTEAFF.

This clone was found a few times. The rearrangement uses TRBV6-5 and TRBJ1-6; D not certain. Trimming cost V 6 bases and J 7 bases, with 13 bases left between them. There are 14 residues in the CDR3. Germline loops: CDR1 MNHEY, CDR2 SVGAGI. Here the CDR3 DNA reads TGTGCCAGCAGCCTTACAGAAAGGAATTCACCCCTCCACTTT. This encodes CASSLTERNSPLHF.

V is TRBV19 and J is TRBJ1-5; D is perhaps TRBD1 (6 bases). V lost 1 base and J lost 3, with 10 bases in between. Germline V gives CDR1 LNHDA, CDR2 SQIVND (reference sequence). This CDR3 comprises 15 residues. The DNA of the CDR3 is TGTGCCAGTAGTATAGTGACAGGTGCCAATCAGCCCCAGCATTTT. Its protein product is CASSIVTGANQPQHF.

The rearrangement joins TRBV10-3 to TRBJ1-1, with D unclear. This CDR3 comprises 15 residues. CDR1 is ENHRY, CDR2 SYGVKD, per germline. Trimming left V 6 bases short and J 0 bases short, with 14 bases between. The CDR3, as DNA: TGTGCCATCAGAGGAGTGTCCCGCATGAACACTGAAGCTTTCTTT. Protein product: CAIRGVSRMNTEAFF.

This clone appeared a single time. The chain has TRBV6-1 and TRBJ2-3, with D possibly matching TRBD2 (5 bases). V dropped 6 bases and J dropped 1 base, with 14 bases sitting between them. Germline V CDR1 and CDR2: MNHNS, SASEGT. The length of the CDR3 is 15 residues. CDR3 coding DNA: TGTGCCAGCAGAGATAGCGTGGCGGGCACAGATACGCAGTATTTT. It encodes CASRDSVAGTDTQYF.

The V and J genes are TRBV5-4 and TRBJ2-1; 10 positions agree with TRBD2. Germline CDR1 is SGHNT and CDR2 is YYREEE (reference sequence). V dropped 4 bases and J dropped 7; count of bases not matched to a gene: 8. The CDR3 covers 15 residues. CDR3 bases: TGTGCCAGCAGCCCCAGCGGGAGGGCCGCTAATGAGCAGTTCTTC. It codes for CASSPSGRAANEQFF.